This is a list of T cell receptor beta chains from one sample in a study of blood T cell repertoires in COVID-19. Data came from immunoSEQ multiplex PCR; TCRdb stores just in-frame clones and leaves some out. The sample holds 250,000 to 300,000 clones, 88% seen once. The specimen sequenced was peripheral blood. These receptors came from a woman in her seventies with COVID-19, enrolled during active disease. CDR3s include the opening cysteine and the closing phenylalanine or tryptophan. D genes are given only for firm matches. The size of a clone is reported for some rows only, either as once, few or many, or as a class for expanded clones.

V: TRBV15; D: -; size: -; J: TRBJ1-6; DNA: TGTGCCACCAGCAGTTCCGGGACAAGGAATTCACCCCTCCACTTT; CDR3: CATSSSGTRNSPLHF
V: TRBV10-3; D: TRBD1; size: -; J: TRBJ1-1; DNA: TGTGCCATCAGGGGGACAGGGGCCACTGAAGCTTTCTTT; CDR3: CAIRGTGATEAFF
V: TRBV7-7; D: TRBD1; size: -; J: TRBJ2-1; DNA: TGTGCTAGCAGCTCTGGACAGGGGCGCGGTGAGCAGTTCTTC; CDR3: CASSSGQGRGEQFF
V: TRBV4-1; D: TRBD1; size: -; J: TRBJ1-2; DNA: TGCGCCAGCAGCCGACTAAACAGGGGTTCGGACTATGGCTACACCTTC; CDR3: CASSRLNRGSDYGYTF
V: TRBV5-6; D: -; size: -; J: TRBJ1-2; DNA: TGTGCCAGCAGTTTTCGACAATATGGCTACACCTTC; CDR3: CASSFRQYGYTF
V: TRBV7-3; D: -; size: -; J: TRBJ2-1; DNA: TGTGCCAGCAGCATTAGCGGTACGAGCTCCTACAATGAGCAGTTCTTC; CDR3: CASSISGTSSYNEQFF
V: TRBV10-3; D: TRBD1; size: -; J: TRBJ1-1; DNA: TGTGCCGTCAGACAGGGGCTGAACACTGAAGCTTTCTTT; CDR3: CAVRQGLNTEAFF
V: TRBV5-6; D: -; size: -; J: TRBJ1-4; DNA: TGTGCCAGCAGCCAGGGTGAAAAACTGTTTTTT; CDR3: CASSQGEKLFF
V: TRBV6-5; D: TRBD1; size: -; J: TRBJ1-5; DNA: TGTGCCAGCAGGCCCAGGGGGCAAGGCAATCAGCCCCAGCATTTT; CDR3: CASRPRGQGNQPQHF
V: TRBV27; D: -; size: once; J: TRBJ2-2; DNA: TGTGCCAGCAAACCAGGGTCCTCCACCGGGGAGCTGTTTTTT; CDR3: CASKPGSSTGELFF
V: TRBV19; D: TRBD1; size: -; J: TRBJ2-7; DNA: TGTGCCAGTAGTAGACAGGGGGCGAGGGAGCAGTACTTC; CDR3: CASSRQGAREQYF
V: TRBV6-1; D: TRBD1; size: -; J: TRBJ2-5; DNA: TGTGCCAGCAGTGATCAGGCAGGGGGATCTTTCCGGGAGACCCAGTACTTC; CDR3: CASSDQAGGSFRETQYF
V: TRBV6-5; D: -; size: -; J: TRBJ2-1; DNA: TGTGCCAGCAGTTACTCGCATTCGAGGAATGAGCAGTTCTTC; CDR3: CASSYSHSRNEQFF
V: TRBV3-1/TRBV3-2; D: -; size: -; J: TRBJ2-1; DNA: TGTGCCAGCAGCCAAGATTCCAGAAGCAATGAGCAGTTCTTC; CDR3: CASSQDSRSNEQFF
V: TRBV6-1; D: TRBD1; size: -; J: TRBJ2-7; DNA: TGTGCCAGCAGTGAATCGGACAGGAGCTCCTACGAGCAGTACTTC; CDR3: CASSESDRSSYEQYF
V: TRBV7-3; D: TRBD2; size: few; J: TRBJ2-3; DNA: TGTGCCAGCAGCCCGACTAGCGGGGGGGCGGGTACGCAGTATTTT; CDR3: CASSPTSGGAGTQYF